What follows describes a single T cell receptor beta chain. Its antigen is undetermined. These data come from a study of cytomegalovirus exposure and HLA in healthy donors. The overall study: The 120 or so validation repertoires used a platform that matched the one used for the 550 to 800 first-cohort repertoires, as a later analysis reported.

Profiling relied on immunoSEQ multiplex PCR, and the TCRdb table lists in-frame clones only, not all of them. This sample carries 80,000 to 100,000 clones, approximately 88% of them seen once, and the ten largest clones take 3% to 4.5%. Separation from the roughly 690-subject first cohort characterized the approximately 120-subject validation cohort, to which the donors belonged. Study-level findings and limits: The investigators catalogued under 200 TCR beta chains as cytomegalovirus-associated.

The CDR3 contains 17 residues. J was trimmed by 1 base and V by 4 bases; bases with no gene match: 8. Germline loops: CDR1 SGDLS, CDR2 YYNGEE. The chain joins TRBV9 to TRBJ2-2, with 9 bases matching TRBD2. This sequence was found in a woman in her thirties in good health and CMV-seronegative. The source material was PBMCs. CDR3 DNA: TGTGCCAGCAGCTTGACTAGCGGAGTGGGGAACACCGGGGAGCTGTTTTTT. Residues: CASSLTSGVGNTGELFF.